The 28 T cell receptor beta chains below come from one sample, sequenced in a study of T cell changes during pregnancy in multiple sclerosis (dated by TCRdb to between 2018 and 2021). To prepare the library, the immunoSEQ multiplex PCR assay was applied. TCRdb limited this immuneACCESS table to in-frame rearrangements with V and J called. A share of clones is missing; checked studies link under half to unresolved V genes, and the rest is unexplained. The sample records 25,000 to 30,000 clones, about 89% of which are singletons. The ten largest clonotypes hold roughly 0.6% of the sample. The material was CD4+ T cells from peripheral blood mononuclear cells, obtained in the first trimester of pregnancy. The receptors originated from a female donor in good health, enrolled as a control in a pregnancy study.

CDR3 coding DNA: TGTGCCAGCCCTACGTTGGGCGGGGAGAACACTGAAGCTTTCTTT. It codes for CASPTLGGENTEAFF. The chain employs TRBV6-5 and TRBJ1-1, with D hard to call. Germline V lookup: CDR1 MNHEY, CDR2 SVGAGI. This CDR3 has 15 residues. The V end was cut by 8 bases, the J end by 1 base, with 17 bases between.

The V call is TRBV10-3, the J call TRBJ2-1, with 10 bases matching TRBD2. V gave up 2 bases and J gave up 10 bases; unmatched junction bases: 14. Germline loops: CDR1 ENHRY, CDR2 SYGVKD. This CDR3 contains 17 residues. CDR3 DNA sequence: TGTGCCATCAGTGAGCAGGCTAGCGGGAGACCCAACAGAGAGCAGTTCTTC. Protein sequence: CAISEQASGRPNREQFF.

The gene calls are TRBV19 and TRBJ1-5; TRBD1 aligns across 7 bases. The length of the CDR3 is 14 residues. V trimming: 5 bases; J trimming: 3 bases; junction bases outside the gene matches: 4. Germline lookup yields CDR1 LNHDA and CDR2 SQIVND (reference sequence). The CDR3, as DNA: TGTGCCAGTAGTCGACAGGGCACCAATCAGCCCCAGCATTTT. Encoded protein: CASSRQGTNQPQHF.

In nucleotides, the CDR3 is TGCAGCGTTATACGGACTAGCGGGACCGACTACGAGCAGTACTTC. Residues: CSVIRTSGTDYEQYF. The rearrangement uses TRBV29-1 and TRBJ2-7, with TRBD2 matching 12 bases. The CDR3 is made up of 15 amino acids. The germline CDR1 and CDR2 sequences are SQVTM and ANQGSEA. The junction had 8 bases not matched to a gene; V was cut back by 5 bases and J by 3 bases.

The chain joins TRBV4-3 to TRBJ2-1, with D maybe TRBD2 (6 bases). The V end lost 1 base, the J end lost 5 bases, and 15 bases lay between the germline ends. There are 16 residues in the CDR3. Germline CDR1 LGHNA, CDR2 YSLEER. In DNA, the CDR3 is TGCGCCAGCAGCCAAGGCGGCTGGGGACTGAACAATGAGCAGTTCTTC. Protein product: CASSQGGWGLNNEQFF.

The chain is built from TRBV30 and TRBJ1-2, with TRBD1 identical over 7 bases. The CDR3 totals 14 residues. Germline CDR1 is GTSNPN and CDR2 is SVGIG (reference sequence). The CDR3 protein is CASFRGRTEYGYTF. The DNA for the CDR3 is TGTGCTTCGTTTAGGGGGCGTACGGAGTATGGCTACACCTTC.

For the CDR3, the DNA is TGTGCCAGCAGCTTGGGCGTACGGCAGGGGGGAGGAGGCACTGAAGCTTTCTTT. This translates into CASSLGVRQGGGGTEAFF. The chain links TRBV5-8 to TRBJ1-1; 7 bases agree with TRBD1. This CDR3 is 18 amino acids long. Germline CDR1 SGHTS, CDR2 YDEGEE. V lost 0 bases and J lost 4; bases outside the gene matches: 15.

V usage is TRBV11-2 and J usage is TRBJ2-7; D uncertain. Germline values: CDR1 SGHAT, CDR2 FQNNGV. The CDR3 loop spans 15 amino acids. V lost 1 base to trimming and J lost 2 bases, with 12 bases between them. The CDR3 region is CASSLGAQSTYEQYF. CDR3 DNA: TGTGCCAGCAGCTTAGGGGCACAGTCAACCTACGAGCAGTACTTC.

The rearrangement links TRBV5-4 to TRBJ2-7; 8 positions match TRBD2. V lost 4 bases to trimming and J lost 6 bases; unmatched junction nucleotides: 18. Germline loops: CDR1 SGHNT, CDR2 YYREEE (reference sequence). This CDR3 has 17 residues. CDR3 sequence reads: CASSPEGLAGGPREQYF. The CDR3 DNA reads TGTGCCAGCAGCCCGGAGGGGCTAGCGGGTGGCCCCCGCGAGCAGTACTTC.

The V and J genes are TRBV6-1 and TRBJ2-3, with 8 bases fitting TRBD2. The CDR3 length is 15 residues. V lost 2 bases and J lost 3; bases outside the gene matches: 4. Germline V gene sequence: CDR1 MNHNS, CDR2 SASEGT. CDR3 in amino acids: CASSEWVAGTDTQYF. The CDR3 DNA is TGTGCCAGCAGTGAATGGGTAGCGGGAACAGATACGCAGTATTTT.

The chain couples TRBV27 to TRBJ1-1; D perhaps matches TRBD1 (6 bases). Germline V lookup: CDR1 MNHEY, CDR2 SMNVEV (reference sequence). The CDR3 covers 13 residues. V lost 6 bases and J lost 1, with 9 bases in between. The CDR3 sequence: CASRQGANTEAFF. CDR3 coding DNA: TGTGCCAGCAGACAGGGTGCGAACACTGAAGCTTTCTTT.

V is TRBV19 and J is TRBJ1-4, with D perhaps matching TRBD1 (5 bases). The germline gives CDR1 LNHDA, CDR2 SQIVND (reference sequence). The V end lost 7 bases, the J end lost 4 bases, and 10 bases lay between the germline ends. The CDR3 is 13 amino acids. The CDR3: CASTGVNNEKLFF. The CDR3 DNA reads as TGTGCCAGTACGGGGGTTAATAATGAAAAACTGTTTTTT. The full variable domain, its missing parts supplied by reference TRBV19 and TRBJ1-4, is DGGITQSPKYLFRKEGQNVTLSCEQNLNHDAMYWYRQDPGQGLRLIYYSQIVNDFQKGDIAEGYSVSREKKESFPLTVTSAQKNPTAFYLCASTGVNNEKLFFGSGTQLSVL.

This clone was counted once. The rearrangement uses TRBV5-1 and TRBJ2-2, with a possible D match to TRBD2 (6 bases). Germline CDR1 is SGHRS and CDR2 is YFSETQ. The CDR3 spans 16 residues. V dropped 5 bases and J dropped 3 bases, with 17 bases sitting between them. The CDR3 coding sequence is TGCGCCAGCAGTCCTGGAGGGGTTGGCGACACCGGGGAGCTGTTTTTT. It specifies CASSPGGVGDTGELFF.

This chain joins TRBV30 and TRBJ2-7; D call uncertain. From germline, CDR1 is GTSNPN and CDR2 SVGIG (reference sequence). CDR3 size: 12 residues. V lost 2 bases and J 0 bases, leaving 5 bases between the germline ends. The CDR3 loop reads CAWSRSSYEQYF. DNA for the CDR3: TGTGCCTGGAGTAGGAGCTCCTACGAGCAGTACTTC.

Here the CDR3 reads CASSLGLEDSREQFF. The CDR3 DNA reads TGCGCCAGCAGCTTGGGTCTAGAGGACAGCCGGGAGCAGTTCTTC. The chain is built from TRBV5-1 and TRBJ2-1, with a weak D call TRBD1 (6 bases). With 0 bases removed from V and 10 bases from J, the gap between germline ends came to 17 bases. The V gene's germline CDR1 is SGHRS and CDR2 YFSETQ. The length of the CDR3 is 15 residues.

This chain uses TRBV28 with TRBJ1-2; TRBD1 agrees at 11 bases. Trimming removed 6 bases from V and 8 bases from J; junction bases left unmatched: 11. The CDR3 contains 15 residues. Germline V gene sequence: CDR1 MDHEN, CDR2 SYDVKM. The chain's CDR3 is CASSLTGTGGGGYTF. For the CDR3, the DNA is TGTGCCAGCAGCCTCACCGGGACAGGGGGTGGGGGCTACACCTTC.

The rearrangement joins TRBV7-2 to TRBJ2-7; D perhaps matches TRBD1 (5 bases). With 2 bases removed from V and 7 bases from J, the gap between germline ends came to 15 bases. The CDR3 sequence is 14 residues long. CDR1 is SGHTA and CDR2 is FQGNSA in the germline V gene. The CDR3 loop reads CASSLWGSQEEQYF. CDR3 in DNA: TGTGCCAGCAGCTTATGGGGCAGCCAAGAAGAGCAGTACTTC.

The count of this clone is one. The chain uses TRBV10-1 and TRBJ2-2; no clear D. Germline V gene lookup returns CDR1 WNHNN and CDR2 SYGVQD (reference sequence). V lost 8 bases, J lost 6 bases, and 10 bases lay in between. The CDR3 extends over 12 amino acids. CDR3 bases: TGCGCCAGCTCCCCCCCCGCCGGGGAGCTGTTTTTT. This translates into CASSPPAGELFF.

This chain joins TRBV9 and TRBJ1-5; TRBD1 aligns across 9 bases. Germline V gene sequence: CDR1 SGDLS, CDR2 YYNGEE. This CDR3 region has 18 residues. With V trimmed by 4 bases and J by 0 bases, 11 bases remained unmatched. CDR3 protein: CASSFSDRGGDSNQPQHF. The DNA for the CDR3 is TGTGCCAGCAGCTTTTCGGACAGGGGCGGTGATAGCAATCAGCCCCAGCATTTT.

This sequence joins TRBV7-3 and TRBJ2-3; 9 nucleotides match TRBD2. The CDR3 contains 15 residues. V shed 5 bases and J 3 bases; nucleotides not matched to a gene: 6. From germline, CDR1 is SGHTA and CDR2 FQGTGA. The CDR3 loop is CASSRGRAPTDTQYF. The CDR3 DNA is TGTGCCAGCAGCCGCGGGAGGGCCCCGACAGATACGCAGTATTTT. The full variable domain, rest sourced from reference TRBV7-3 and TRBJ2-3, is GAGVSQTPSNKVTEKGKYVELRCDPISGHTALYWYRQSLGQGPEFLIYFQGTGAADDSGLPNDRFFAVRPEGSVSTLKIQRTERGDSAVYLCASSRGRAPTDTQYFGPGTRLTVL.

The rearrangement links TRBV9 to TRBJ1-1; D remains unclear. Germline CDR1 and CDR2: SGDLS and YYNGEE. Trimming stripped 4 bases from V and 0 bases from J, with 16 bases between. There are 16 residues in the CDR3. This CDR3 reads CASSTRGREMNTEAFF. CDR3 sequence (DNA): TGTGCCAGCAGCACCCGCGGGCGGGAGATGAACACTGAAGCTTTCTTT.

V usage is TRBV5-1 and J usage is TRBJ1-2; possibly TRBD1 for D (5 bases). V was trimmed by 6 bases and J by 3 bases, leaving 15 bases between them. Germline V gives CDR1 SGHRS, CDR2 YFSETQ. This CDR3 is 14 amino acids long. The CDR3 DNA sequence: TGCGCCAGCACCAATACCGGGACTGACTATGGCTACACCTTC. This gives the protein CASTNTGTDYGYTF.

The V and J genes are TRBV19 and TRBJ1-6; D is perhaps TRBD1 (6 bases). V was pared by 2 bases and J by 8 bases, with 10 bases between. The CDR3 is made up of 14 amino acids. From germline, CDR1 is LNHDA and CDR2 SQIVND (reference sequence). In DNA form, the CDR3 reads TGTGCCAGTAGTATAACAGGGTGGCATTCACCCCTCCACTTT. It encodes CASSITGWHSPLHF.

The V call is TRBV5-1, the J call TRBJ2-1; no definite D call. The CDR3 sequence is 14 residues long. Germline V gene sequence: CDR1 SGHRS, CDR2 YFSETQ. V shed 1 base and J shed 10 bases, with 15 bases lying between them. This CDR3 is CASSLSLVVGEQFF. The CDR3 coding sequence is TGCGCCAGCAGCTTGAGCCTAGTGGTAGGCGAGCAGTTCTTC.

The chain employs TRBV7-2 and TRBJ1-5; D is uncertain. The CDR3 runs 14 residues. The germline gives CDR1 SGHTA, CDR2 FQGNSA. Trimming removed 0 bases at V and 6 bases at J, with 9 bases between. CDR3 amino acids: CASSLAPGFQPQHF. CDR3 sequence (DNA): TGTGCCAGCAGCTTAGCGCCGGGGTTTCAGCCCCAGCATTTT.

V is TRBV27 and J is TRBJ2-7; 10 bases map to TRBD1. The V and J ends lost 1 base and 7 bases, in that order; junction bases with no gene match: 10. Per the germline V gene, CDR1 is MNHEY and CDR2 is SMNVEV (reference sequence). CDR3 length: 16 amino acids. This CDR3 reads CASSLLIDRGRKEQYF. The CDR3 DNA follows: TGTGCCAGCAGTTTATTGATTGACAGGGGGCGAAAGGAGCAGTACTTC.

The chain recombines TRBV21-1 with TRBJ2-7; TRBD2 is the table's D call, not checked against the DNA. TRBV21-1 corresponds to a pseudogene. The CDR3 has 18 residues. The CDR3 spells CASSTKLRPVRGVYEQYF. The CDR3 DNA reads TGTGCCAGCAGCACGAAACTTAGACCGGTCCGGGGGGTCTACGAGCAGTACTTC.

The rearrangement links TRBV6-5 to TRBJ1-1, with TRBD1 identical over 8 bases. This CDR3 has 14 residues. Germline-derived CDR1 and CDR2 are MNHEY and SVGAGI. Unmatched junction bases numbered 8, after V lost 6 bases and J lost 5 bases. This CDR3 is CASSSRTGGTEAFF. The CDR3 region has the DNA TGTGCCAGCAGCTCCCGAACAGGGGGGACTGAAGCTTTCTTT.